A selection of T cell receptor beta chains follows, all from one sample in a study of T cell responses to AZD1222 COVID-19 vaccine. Generated by immunoSEQ multiplex PCR, the TCRdb table keeps only in-frame clones and is missing some. Of 200,000 or so clones listed, over 80% are singletons. The sample here was peripheral blood, taken on day 0 of AZD1222 vaccination. Receptor source: an adult in good health. Each CDR3 is given with its conserved first and last residue. D genes are given only for firm matches. The size entry is marked missing in some rows and otherwise reads once, few, many or a size class.

CDR3,DNA,V,D,size,J
CASSPGTGELEKLFF,TGTGCCAGCAGCCCTGGGACAGGGGAACTTGAAAAACTGTTTTTT,TRBV3-1/TRBV3-2,TRBD1,-,TRBJ1-4
CASSPVTDTQYF,TGTGCCAGCAGTCCTGTAACAGATACGCAGTATTTT,TRBV12-3/TRBV12-4,-,-,TRBJ2-3
CASSMKGRGDTEAFF,TGTGCCAGTAGTATGAAGGGAAGGGGTGACACTGAAGCTTTCTTT,TRBV19,-,-,TRBJ1-1
CASTGFNSRSPNTEAFF,TGTGCCAGCACAGGGTTCAATTCCAGGTCCCCGAACACTGAAGCTTTCTTT,TRBV25-1,-,hyperexpanded,TRBJ1-1
CASSLVGTGSSTDTQYF,TGCGCCAGCAGCTTGGTAGGGACAGGGAGCAGCACAGATACGCAGTATTTT,TRBV5-1,TRBD1,-,TRBJ2-3
CASSEVAGGLF,TGTGCCAGCAGTGAAGTGGCAGGTGGCCTCTTC,TRBV6-1,-,-,TRBJ1-2
CASSVGLGGAYNSPLHF,TGTGCCAGCAGCGTAGGGCTGGGGGGGGCGTATAATTCACCCCTCCACTTT,TRBV9,-,-,TRBJ1-6
CASSSYSNTEAFF,TGTGCCAGCAGCTCGTACAGTAACACTGAAGCTTTCTTT,TRBV9,-,-,TRBJ1-1
CASSETGHEKLFF,TGTGCCAGCAGTGAGACAGGGCATGAAAAACTGTTTTTT,TRBV5-4,TRBD1,once,TRBJ1-4
CSVRDRGVTGELFF,TGCAGCGTTCGGGACAGGGGTGTCACCGGGGAGCTGTTTTTT,TRBV29-1,TRBD1,-,TRBJ2-2
CASTGQGAYIAEAFF,TGTGCCAGCACAGGACAGGGGGCGTATATCGCTGAAGCTTTCTTT,TRBV28,TRBD1,-,TRBJ1-1
CATSDLGVAQPQHF,TGTGCCACCAGTGATTTGGGGGTTGCTCAGCCCCAGCATTTT,TRBV24-1,-,-,TRBJ1-5
CASSRTDKIETQYF,TGTGCCAGCAGCCGCACCGACAAGATAGAGACCCAGTACTTC,TRBV9,-,-,TRBJ2-5
CASSPPGPAGYGYTF,TGTGCCAGCTCACCACCGGGGCCTGCTGGCTATGGCTACACCTTC,TRBV18,-,-,TRBJ1-2
CASSQDGGNTIYF,TGTGCCAGCAGCCAAGATGGCGGAAACACCATATATTTT,TRBV4-2,-,-,TRBJ1-3
CASSLEQGPYGYTF,TGTGCCAGCAGCTTAGAGCAGGGGCCATACGGCTACACCTTC,TRBV7-2,-,-,TRBJ1-2
CASSPDLSYGYTF,TGTGCCAGCAGCCCCGACCTTTCATATGGCTACACCTTC,TRBV6-2/TRBV6-3,-,-,TRBJ1-2
CASSSHRGANYGYTF,TGTGCCAGCAGCTCTCATAGGGGGGCTAACTATGGCTACACCTTC,TRBV7-2,-,-,TRBJ1-2
CASSPGQGGEEQFF,TGTGCCAGCTCACCGGGACAGGGAGGGGAAGAGCAGTTCTTC,TRBV18,TRBD1,once,TRBJ2-1
CASRGGTASSGNTIYF,TGCGCCAGCAGAGGAGGGACAGCGAGCTCTGGAAACACCATATATTTT,TRBV5-1,TRBD1,-,TRBJ1-3
CASSKTSISSQYF,TGCGCCAGCAGCAAGACTAGTATCAGTTCGCAGTATTTT,TRBV5-1,-,-,TRBJ2-3
CASSQTILRANVLTF,TGCGCCAGCAGCCAGACCATTCTAAGGGCCAACGTCCTGACTTTC,TRBV4-1,-,-,TRBJ2-6
CASSYSGGEQFF,TGTGCCAGCAGTTACTCTGGAGGGGAGCAGTTCTTC,TRBV6-5,-,-,TRBJ2-1
CASSSTGREAFF,TGCGCCAGCAGCTCTACAGGGCGTGAAGCTTTCTTT,TRBV5-1,-,-,TRBJ1-1
CASSFLDGINQPQHF,TGTGCCAGCAGTTTTTTGGACGGAATAAATCAGCCCCAGCATTTT,TRBV28,-,-,TRBJ1-5
CAISGTPGLAGENTGELFF,TGTGCCATCAGTGGCACCCCGGGACTAGCGGGAGAGAACACCGGGGAGCTGTTTTTT,TRBV10-3,TRBD2,once,TRBJ2-2
CASSSGTMTYNEQFF,TGCGCCAGCAGCTCCGGGACGATGACCTACAATGAGCAGTTCTTC,TRBV5-1,-,-,TRBJ2-1
CASRVGAVSSPLHF,TGTGCCAGCAGGGTGGGGGCGGTGAGTTCACCCCTCCACTTT,TRBV27,-,-,TRBJ1-6
CASSQPEHDQETQYF,TGTGCCAGCAGCCAACCAGAGCATGACCAAGAGACCCAGTACTTC,TRBV3-1/TRBV3-2,-,-,TRBJ2-5
CASTGSDTEAFF,TGTGCCAGTACAGGGAGCGACACTGAAGCTTTCTTT,TRBV28,-,-,TRBJ1-1
CASGGQGAGELFF,TGTGCCAGCGGGGGACAGGGAGCCGGGGAGCTGTTTTTT,TRBV7-9,TRBD1,-,TRBJ2-2
CASSPMGNSPLHF,TGTGCCAGCAGTCCGATGGGAAATTCACCCCTCCACTTT,TRBV2,-,-,TRBJ1-6
CASSPYLTQPQHF,TGTGCCAGCAGCCCCTATCTCACCCAGCCCCAGCATTTT,TRBV4-2,-,-,TRBJ1-5
CASSFRGQAYQETQYF,TGTGCCAGCAGCTTTAGAGGGCAAGCGTACCAAGAGACCCAGTACTTC,TRBV5-4,-,once,TRBJ2-5
CASSFAGPQETQYF,TGTGCCAGCAGCTTTGCGGGCCCCCAAGAGACCCAGTACTTC,TRBV7-2,-,-,TRBJ2-5
CASSLGRSYNEQFF,TGTGCCAGCAGTTTGGGTAGGTCCTACAATGAGCAGTTCTTC,TRBV27,-,-,TRBJ2-1
CASSPPSGGIRSNYGYTF,TGTGCCAGCTCACCACCATCTGGGGGCATCCGCTCTAACTATGGCTACACCTTC,TRBV18,-,-,TRBJ1-2
CASSQGEWSTDTQYF,TGTGCCAGCAGCCAAGGGGAGTGGAGCACAGATACGCAGTATTTT,TRBV3-1/TRBV3-2,-,-,TRBJ2-3
CASSILGQGAQNEAFF,TGTGCCAGTAGTATATTAGGACAGGGGGCCCAAAATGAAGCTTTCTTT,TRBV19,TRBD1,-,TRBJ1-1
CASRAQGNTEAFF,TGTGCCAGCAGGGCACAGGGAAACACTGAAGCTTTCTTT,TRBV6-5,-,-,TRBJ1-1
CAIGGRDRNIQYF,TGTGCCATCGGGGGGCGAGACAGAAACATTCAGTACTTC,TRBV10-3,-,-,TRBJ2-4
CASSLYLDLPYNEQFF,TGTGCCAGCAGCTTGTATCTGGACTTACCCTACAATGAGCAGTTCTTC,TRBV5-5,-,-,TRBJ2-1